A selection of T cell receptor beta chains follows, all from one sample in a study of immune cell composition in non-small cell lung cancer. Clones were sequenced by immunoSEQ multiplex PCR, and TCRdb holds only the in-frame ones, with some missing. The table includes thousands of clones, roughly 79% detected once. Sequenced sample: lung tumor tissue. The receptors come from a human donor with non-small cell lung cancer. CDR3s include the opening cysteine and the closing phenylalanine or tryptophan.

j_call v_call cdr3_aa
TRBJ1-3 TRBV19 CATETRERNTIYF
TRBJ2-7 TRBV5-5 CASSLESPTYEQYF
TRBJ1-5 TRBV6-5 CASSSTGPRSNQPQHF
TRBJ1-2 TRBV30 CAWQLQENYGYTF
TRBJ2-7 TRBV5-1 CVSSLSPSTYEQYF
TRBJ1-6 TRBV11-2 CASSPGGKYYSPLHF
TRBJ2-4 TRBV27 CASSLRDAFNIQYF
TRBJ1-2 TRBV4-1 CASSQGGGARYGYTF
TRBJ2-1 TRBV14 CASSQGTSGGPNEQFF
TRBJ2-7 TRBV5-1 CASTPGGGTLEQYF
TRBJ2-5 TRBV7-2 CASSLDQGTQYF
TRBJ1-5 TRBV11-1 CASSWGPNQPQHF
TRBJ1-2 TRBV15 CATSRDRGSGTGFYGYTF
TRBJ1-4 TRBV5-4 CASSSRDRFEKLFF
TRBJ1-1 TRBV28 CASTLQGAPQIAFF
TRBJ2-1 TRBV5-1 CASSSNRAWFF
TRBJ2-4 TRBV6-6 CASTHSELAKNIQYF
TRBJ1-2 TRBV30 CAWIGNLYGYTF
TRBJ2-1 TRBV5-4 CASSGGTGVSFF
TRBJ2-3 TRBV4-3 CASSQGAEYTDTQYF
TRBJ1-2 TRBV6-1 CASPPVPGVGYTF
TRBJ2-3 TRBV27 CASSFSPTDTQYF
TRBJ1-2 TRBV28 CATGQDDGYTF